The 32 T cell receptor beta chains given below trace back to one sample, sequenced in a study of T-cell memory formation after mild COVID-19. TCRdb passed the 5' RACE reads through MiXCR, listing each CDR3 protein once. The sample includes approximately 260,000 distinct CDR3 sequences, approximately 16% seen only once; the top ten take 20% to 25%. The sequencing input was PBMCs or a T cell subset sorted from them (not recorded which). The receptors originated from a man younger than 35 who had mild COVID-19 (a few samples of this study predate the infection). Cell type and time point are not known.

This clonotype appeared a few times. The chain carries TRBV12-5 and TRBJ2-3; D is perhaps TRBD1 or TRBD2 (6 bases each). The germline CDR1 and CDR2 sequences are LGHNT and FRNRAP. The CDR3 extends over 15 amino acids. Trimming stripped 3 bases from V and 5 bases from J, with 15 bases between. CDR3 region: CASGFPRGGGDTQYF. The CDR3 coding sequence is TGTGCTAGTGGTTTCCCCCGTGGAGGGGGAGATACGCAGTATTTT.

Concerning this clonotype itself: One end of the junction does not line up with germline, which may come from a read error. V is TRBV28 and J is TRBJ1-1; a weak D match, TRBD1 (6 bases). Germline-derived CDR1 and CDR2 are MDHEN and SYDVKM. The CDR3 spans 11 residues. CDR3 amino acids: CASTLQGLRFF. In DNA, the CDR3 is TGTGCCAGCACTTTACAGGGACTGAGGTTCTTT.

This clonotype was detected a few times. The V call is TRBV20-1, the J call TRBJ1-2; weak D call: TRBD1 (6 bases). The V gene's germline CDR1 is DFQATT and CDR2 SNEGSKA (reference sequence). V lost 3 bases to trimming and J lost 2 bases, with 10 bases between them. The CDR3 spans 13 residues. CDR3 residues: CSASTGPNYGYTF. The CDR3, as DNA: TGCAGTGCTAGCACAGGGCCGAACTATGGCTACACCTTC.

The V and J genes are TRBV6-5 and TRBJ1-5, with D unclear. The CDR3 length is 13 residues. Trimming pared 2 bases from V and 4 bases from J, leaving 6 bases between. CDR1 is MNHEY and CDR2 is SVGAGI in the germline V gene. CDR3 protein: CASSYNENQPQHF. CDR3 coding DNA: TGTGCCAGCAGTTACAATGAGAATCAGCCCCAGCATTTT.

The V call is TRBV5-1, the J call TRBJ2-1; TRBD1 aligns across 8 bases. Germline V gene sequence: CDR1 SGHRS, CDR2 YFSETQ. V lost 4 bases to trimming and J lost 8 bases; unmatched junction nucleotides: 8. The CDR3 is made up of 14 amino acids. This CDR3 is CASSRGTGLYEQFF. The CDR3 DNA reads TGCGCCAGCAGCCGGGGGACAGGCCTTTATGAGCAGTTCTTC.

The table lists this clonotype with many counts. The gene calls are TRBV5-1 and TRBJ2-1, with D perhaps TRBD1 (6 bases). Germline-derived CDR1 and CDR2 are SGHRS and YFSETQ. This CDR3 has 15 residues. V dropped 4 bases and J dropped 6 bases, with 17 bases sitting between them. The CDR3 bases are TGCGCCAGCAGCAGCAGGGGCCAACTCGGCAATGAGCAGTTCTTC. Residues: CASSSRGQLGNEQFF.

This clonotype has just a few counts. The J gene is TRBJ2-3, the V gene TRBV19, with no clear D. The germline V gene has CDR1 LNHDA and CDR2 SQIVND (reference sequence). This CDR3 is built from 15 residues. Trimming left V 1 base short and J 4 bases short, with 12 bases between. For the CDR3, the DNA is TGTGCCAGTAGTATAGCAGGACGGCAGGCAGATACGCAGTATTTT. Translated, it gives CASSIAGRQADTQYF.

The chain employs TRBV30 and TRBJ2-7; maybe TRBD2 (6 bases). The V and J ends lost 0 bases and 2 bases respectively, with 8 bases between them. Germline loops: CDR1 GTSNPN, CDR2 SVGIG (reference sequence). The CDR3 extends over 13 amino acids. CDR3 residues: CAWSVAGPYEQYF. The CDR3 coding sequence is TGTGCCTGGAGTGTTGCGGGGCCCTACGAGCAGTACTTC.

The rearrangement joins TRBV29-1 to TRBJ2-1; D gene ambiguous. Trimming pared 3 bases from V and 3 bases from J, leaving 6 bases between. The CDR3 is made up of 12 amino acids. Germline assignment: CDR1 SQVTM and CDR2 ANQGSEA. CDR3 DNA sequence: TGCAGCGTTGAGGTGGTCTACAATGAGCAGTTCTTC. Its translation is CSVEVVYNEQFF.

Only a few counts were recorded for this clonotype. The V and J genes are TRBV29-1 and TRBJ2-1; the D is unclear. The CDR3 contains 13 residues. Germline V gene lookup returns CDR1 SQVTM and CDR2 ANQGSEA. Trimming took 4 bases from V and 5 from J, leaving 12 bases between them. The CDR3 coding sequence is TGCAGCGTTGTGGGCCTAGAGGACAATGAGCAGTTCTTC. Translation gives CSVVGLEDNEQFF.

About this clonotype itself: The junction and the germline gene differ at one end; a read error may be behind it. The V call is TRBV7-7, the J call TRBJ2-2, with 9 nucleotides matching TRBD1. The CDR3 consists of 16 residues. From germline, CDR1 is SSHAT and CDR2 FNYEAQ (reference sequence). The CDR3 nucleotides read TGTGCTAGCAGCTTTGGGACAGGGATAGAGAGCGGGGAGCTGTTTTTT. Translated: CASSFGTGIESGELFF.

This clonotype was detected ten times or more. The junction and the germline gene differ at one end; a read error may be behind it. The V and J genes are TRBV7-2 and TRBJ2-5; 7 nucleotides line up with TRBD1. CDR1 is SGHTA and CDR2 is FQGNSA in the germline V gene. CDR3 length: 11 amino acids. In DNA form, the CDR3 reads TGTGCCAGCAGCTGGAAGGACAGGCCCATCTTC. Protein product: CASSWKDRPIF.

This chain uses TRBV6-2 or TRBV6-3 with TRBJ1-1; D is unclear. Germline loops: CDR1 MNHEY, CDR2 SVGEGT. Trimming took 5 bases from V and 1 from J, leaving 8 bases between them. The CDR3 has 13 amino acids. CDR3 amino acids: CASSTDGNTEAFF. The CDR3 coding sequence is TGTGCCAGCAGTACCGACGGGAACACTGAAGCTTTCTTT.

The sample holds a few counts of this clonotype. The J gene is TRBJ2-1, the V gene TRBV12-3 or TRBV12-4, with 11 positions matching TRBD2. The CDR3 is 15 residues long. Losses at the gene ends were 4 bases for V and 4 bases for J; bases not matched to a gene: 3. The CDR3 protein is CASSSGTSGYNEQFF. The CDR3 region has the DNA TGTGCCAGCAGTTCCGGGACTAGCGGTTACAATGAGCAGTTCTTC.

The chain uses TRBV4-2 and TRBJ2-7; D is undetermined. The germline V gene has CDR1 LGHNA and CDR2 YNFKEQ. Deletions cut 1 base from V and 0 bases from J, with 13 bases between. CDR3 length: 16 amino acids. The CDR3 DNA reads TGTGCCAGCAGCCAAGTGACAAGCCCCTTCTCCTACGAGCAGTACTTC. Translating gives CASSQVTSPFSYEQYF.

In DNA, the CDR3 is TGTGCCAGCAGCCCTAGGGACAGAGATAATTCACCCCTCCACTTT. Encoded protein: CASSPRDRDNSPLHF. The V call is TRBV11-2, the J call TRBJ1-6, with 7 bases that match TRBD1. The CDR3 contains 15 residues. The germline CDR1 and CDR2 sequences are SGHAT and FQNNGV. Losses at the gene ends were 5 bases for V and 5 bases for J; bases not matched to a gene: 6.

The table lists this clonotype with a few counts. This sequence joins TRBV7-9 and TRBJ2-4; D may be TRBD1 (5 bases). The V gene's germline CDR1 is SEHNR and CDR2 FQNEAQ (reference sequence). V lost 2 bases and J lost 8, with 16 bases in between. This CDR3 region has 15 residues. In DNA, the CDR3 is TGTGCCAGCAGCTTATATCAGGGAATTGGCGACATTCAGTACTTC. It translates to CASSLYQGIGDIQYF. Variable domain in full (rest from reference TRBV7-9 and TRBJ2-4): DTGVSQNPRHKITKRGQNVTFRCDPISEHNRLYWYRQTLGQGPEFLTYFQNEAQLEKSRLLSDRFSAERPKGSFSTLEIQRTEQGDSAMYLCASSLYQGIGDIQYFGAGTRLSVL.

The CDR3 sequence: CASSVNFGSYEQYF. CDR3 DNA: TGTGCCAGCAGCGTTAACTTTGGCTCCTACGAGCAGTACTTC. V usage is TRBV9 and J usage is TRBJ2-7, with D unresolved. Trimming removed 2 bases from V and 0 bases from J, with 9 bases in between. Looked up from germline, CDR1 is SGDLS and CDR2 is YYNGEE. This CDR3 is 14 amino acids long.

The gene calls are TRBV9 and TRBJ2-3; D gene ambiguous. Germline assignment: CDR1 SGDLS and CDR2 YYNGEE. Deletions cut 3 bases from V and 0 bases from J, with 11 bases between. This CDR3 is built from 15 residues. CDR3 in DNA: TGTGCCAGCAGCGGGTCCCACACCAGCACAGATACGCAGTATTTT. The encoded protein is CASSGSHTSTDTQYF.

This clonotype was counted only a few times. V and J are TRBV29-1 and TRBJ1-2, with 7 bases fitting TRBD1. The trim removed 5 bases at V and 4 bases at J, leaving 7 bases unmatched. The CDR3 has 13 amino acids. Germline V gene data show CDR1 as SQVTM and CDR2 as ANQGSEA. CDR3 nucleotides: TGCAGCGTTACAACAGGGGTGGCCTATGGCTACACCTTC. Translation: CSVTTGVAYGYTF.

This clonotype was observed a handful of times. CDR3 bases: TGCGCCAGCAGCTTGGGCTGGACGGTACAAGCTTTCTTT. Protein sequence: CASSLGWTVQAFF. V is TRBV5-1 and J is TRBJ1-1, with unresolved D. CDR3 length: 13 residues. With 0 bases removed from V and 9 bases from J, the gap between germline ends came to 12 bases. In germline, CDR1 is SGHRS, CDR2 YFSETQ.

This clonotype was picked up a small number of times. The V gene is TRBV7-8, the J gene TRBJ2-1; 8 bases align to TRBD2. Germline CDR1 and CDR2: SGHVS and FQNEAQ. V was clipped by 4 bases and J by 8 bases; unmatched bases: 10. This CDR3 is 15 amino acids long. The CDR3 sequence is CASSSSGGPVYEQFF. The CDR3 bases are TGTGCCAGCAGCTCATCGGGGGGGCCAGTTTATGAGCAGTTCTTC.

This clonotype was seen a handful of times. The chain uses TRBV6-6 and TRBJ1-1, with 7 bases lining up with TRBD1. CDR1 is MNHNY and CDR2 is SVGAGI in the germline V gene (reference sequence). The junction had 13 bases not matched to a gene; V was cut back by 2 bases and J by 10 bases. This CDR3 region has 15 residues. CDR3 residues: CASSYGTDNEGGAFF. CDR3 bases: TGTGCCAGCAGTTACGGGACAGACAACGAGGGGGGAGCTTTCTTT.

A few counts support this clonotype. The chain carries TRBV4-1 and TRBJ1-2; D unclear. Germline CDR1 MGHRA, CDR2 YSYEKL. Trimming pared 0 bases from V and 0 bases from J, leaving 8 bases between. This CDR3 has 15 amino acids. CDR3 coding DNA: TGCGCCAGCAGCCAAGAAACCTCTTCTAACTATGGCTACACCTTC. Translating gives CASSQETSSNYGYTF.

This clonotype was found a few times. The DNA of the CDR3 is TGTGCCAGCAGCCAAGATCTTGAGAGGTACTCTGGGGCCAACGTCCTGACTTTC. Amino acids: CASSQDLERYSGANVLTF. The rearrangement links TRBV3-1 to TRBJ2-6; D call uncertain. The CDR3 has 18 residues. CDR1 is LGHDT, CDR2 YNNKEL, per germline (reference sequence). V was pared by 0 bases and J by 0 bases, with 12 bases between.

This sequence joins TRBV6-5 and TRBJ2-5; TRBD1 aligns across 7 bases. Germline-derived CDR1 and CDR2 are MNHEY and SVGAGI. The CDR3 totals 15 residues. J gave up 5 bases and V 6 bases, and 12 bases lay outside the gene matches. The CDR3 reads CASRQSTGVWETQYF. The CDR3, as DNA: TGTGCCAGCAGGCAATCCACAGGGGTTTGGGAGACCCAGTACTTC.

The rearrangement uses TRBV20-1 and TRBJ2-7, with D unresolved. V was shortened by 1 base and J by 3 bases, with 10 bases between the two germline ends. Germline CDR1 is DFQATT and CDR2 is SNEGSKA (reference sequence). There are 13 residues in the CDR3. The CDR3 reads CSARAVLNYEQYF. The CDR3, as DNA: TGCAGTGCTAGAGCGGTACTCAACTACGAGCAGTACTTC.

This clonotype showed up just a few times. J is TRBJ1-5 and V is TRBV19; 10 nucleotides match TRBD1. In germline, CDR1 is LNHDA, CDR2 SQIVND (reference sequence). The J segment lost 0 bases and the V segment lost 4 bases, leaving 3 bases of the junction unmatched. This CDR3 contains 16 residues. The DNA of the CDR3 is TGTGCCAGTAGTACCCGGACAGGGGGTAGCAATCAGCCCCAGCATTTT. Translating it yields CASSTRTGGSNQPQHF.

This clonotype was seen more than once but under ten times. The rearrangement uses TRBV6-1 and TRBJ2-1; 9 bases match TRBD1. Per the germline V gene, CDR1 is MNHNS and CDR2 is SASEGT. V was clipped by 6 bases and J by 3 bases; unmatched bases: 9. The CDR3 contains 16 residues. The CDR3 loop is CASRGLGTGNYNEQFF. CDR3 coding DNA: TGTGCCAGCAGGGGCCTAGGGACAGGGAACTACAATGAGCAGTTCTTC.

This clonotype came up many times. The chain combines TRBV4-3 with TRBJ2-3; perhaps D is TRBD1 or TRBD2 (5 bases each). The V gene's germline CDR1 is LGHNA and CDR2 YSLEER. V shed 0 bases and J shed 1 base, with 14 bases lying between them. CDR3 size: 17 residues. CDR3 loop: CASSQDWDGGGTDTQYF. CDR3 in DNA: TGCGCCAGCAGCCAAGATTGGGACGGCGGAGGCACAGATACGCAGTATTTT.

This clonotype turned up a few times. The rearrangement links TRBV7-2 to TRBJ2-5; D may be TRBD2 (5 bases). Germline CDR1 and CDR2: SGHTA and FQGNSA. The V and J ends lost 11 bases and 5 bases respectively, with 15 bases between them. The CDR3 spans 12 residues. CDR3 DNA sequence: TGTGCCGCCTCGAGGGTGGGGGAGACCCAGTACTTC. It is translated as CAASRVGETQYF.

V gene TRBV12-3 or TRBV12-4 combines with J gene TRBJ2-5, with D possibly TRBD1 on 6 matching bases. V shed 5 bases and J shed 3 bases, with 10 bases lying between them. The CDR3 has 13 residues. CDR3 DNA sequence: TGTGCCAGCAGTCGAGGACAGAAAGAGACCCAGTACTTC. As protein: CASSRGQKETQYF.